This T cell receptor (beta chain) was captured in a study of cytomegalovirus exposure and HLA in healthy donors. The overall study: According to later analysis, the same platform produced the approximately 130 validation and 666 first-cohort repertoires. Study results and caveats: The study labeled under 200 TCR beta chains cytomegalovirus-associated. Through in vitro validation, three CMV-associated chains were shown to be specific for CMV antigens.

While the first cohort had several hundred subjects, the donors belonged to the separate validation cohort of over a hundred subjects. Losses at the gene ends were 2 bases for V and 15 bases for J; bases not matched to a gene: 12. The CDR3 covers 15 residues. CDR1 MGHRA and CDR2 YSYEKL come from the germline V gene. Clones were sequenced by immunoSEQ multiplex PCR, and TCRdb holds only the in-frame ones, with some missing. The sample records about 78,000 clones, 90% to 96% being singletons. As to this clone: Its antigen is as yet unknown.

Sequencing used PBMCs. V usage is TRBV4-1 and J usage is TRBJ2-1; 11 nucleotides align to TRBD2. The clonotype was recovered from a man in his late teens or twenties in good health and CMV-seropositive. Here the CDR3 DNA reads TGCGCCAGCAGCCAAACCACTAGCGGGAGTGGTCGTCGGTTCTTC. This translates into CASSQTTSGSGRRFF.